Sequencing of this T cell receptor (beta chain) was carried out in a study of blood T cell repertoires in COVID-19. Background on the study: COVID-19 samples, acute and convalescent, were from the United States, Italy and Spain. T cells, B-cell-depleted T cells, or PBMCs supplied cDNA or gDNA.

The CDR3 extends over 15 amino acids. Methods used by the authors: Amplifying reference gene primers gave estimates of nucleated cell counts. This table comes from immunoSEQ multiplex PCR, and its TCRdb copy is limited to in-frame clones, with some not included. V and J calls plus clone size are reproduced from that table; the DNA served to infer D and trimming. The table lists 350,000 to 550,000 clones, around 89% of them singletons. Sequencing was carried out using peripheral blood. This sequence was found in a woman in her thirties with acute or convalescent COVID-19. This chain connects TRBV21-1 to TRBJ1-1. TRBV21-1 is tagged as a pseudogene. CDR3: CASSKVGKRNTEAFF. The CDR3 DNA sequence: TGTGCCAGCAGCAAAGTAGGAAAGCGGAACACTGAAGCTTTCTTT.